Sequencing of this T cell receptor beta chain was carried out in a study of T cells in Graves' hyperthyroidism and ophthalmopathy. General study points: Among clonotypes expanded in thyroid above 0.001, most were also found in blood.

After removal of 3 bases from V and 3 bases from J, the junction contained 4 bases not matched to a gene. The CDR3 is made up of 14 amino acids. In germline, CDR1 is DFQATT, CDR2 SNEGSKA (reference sequence). The source material, RNA transcripts, was used to amplify TCR beta CDR3 regions. The TCR CDR3 was amplified in a first-round RT-PCR using the HTBI primer set. MiXCR was run by TCRdb on the multiplex PCR reads, yielding one entry per CDR3 protein. The table lists 400,000 or so distinct CDR3 sequences, about an eighth of them singletons. Ten or more counts support this clonotype. The target antigen is unknown. In the ophthalmopathy cohort, Clinical Activity Score was at least 3, NOSPECS grade at least 4, and duration under 3 months. Clinical symptoms, serum thyroxine and TRAb, thyroid ultrasound and orbital computed tomography together formed the diagnostic basis.

The chain has TRBV20-1 and TRBJ1-1; 10 positions match TRBD1. The specimen sequenced was blood. This TCR came from a man over 45 with Graves' ophthalmopathy. As DNA, the CDR3 is TGCAGTGCTAGCAGACAGGGGGCCGACACTGAAGCTTTCTTT. It translates to CSASRQGADTEAFF.